This is a list of T cell receptor beta chains from one sample in a study of T cells after yellow fever vaccination. TCRdb analysed the 5' RACE reads with MiXCR anew, one entry per CDR3 protein. The sample has roughly 170,000 distinct CDR3 sequences, about 6% seen once. The sequencing used CD4+ T cells sorted from PBMCs, collected on the day of the first yellow fever vaccination. The origin of the receptors is a young man who received the YFV17D yellow fever vaccine. The CDR3 runs from the conserved cysteine through the conserved F or W. The D gene is left open where the match is weak. Size tells how often a clone was seen (once, few, many) or the class of an expanded clone, and some rows leave it out.

D gene: .; J gene: TRBJ1-3; V gene: TRBV12-3/TRBV12-4; clone size: many; CDR3 protein: CASSLPISGNTIYF; CDR3 DNA: TGTGCCAGCAGTCTCCCCATCTCTGGAAACACCATATATTTT
D gene: .; J gene: TRBJ2-3; V gene: TRBV7-2; clone size: many; CDR3 protein: CASSWEADSTDTQYF; CDR3 DNA: TGTGCCAGCAGCTGGGAAGCGGATAGCACAGATACGCAGTATTTT
D gene: .; J gene: TRBJ1-5; V gene: TRBV6-5; clone size: many; CDR3 protein: CASGADPNQPQHF; CDR3 DNA: TGTGCTTCGGGGGCAGATCCCAATCAGCCCCAGCATTTT
D gene: .; J gene: TRBJ1-5; V gene: TRBV6-5; clone size: few; CDR3 protein: CASSYAGDSNQPQHF; CDR3 DNA: TGTGCCAGCAGTTACGCAGGGGATAGCAATCAGCCCCAGCATTTT
D gene: TRBD2; J gene: TRBJ2-5; V gene: TRBV20-1; clone size: .; CDR3 protein: CSARVGRSGGETQYF; CDR3 DNA: TGCAGTGCTAGAGTAGGGCGCTCGGGAGGAGAGACCCAGTACTTC
D gene: TRBD1; J gene: TRBJ1-2; V gene: TRBV10-3; clone size: many; CDR3 protein: CAISDEGTGRGYTF; CDR3 DNA: TGTGCCATCAGTGATGAGGGGACAGGGAGAGGCTACACCTTC
D gene: TRBD1; J gene: TRBJ1-2; V gene: TRBV5-5; clone size: many; CDR3 protein: CASSGTGGDGYTF; CDR3 DNA: TGTGCCAGCAGCGGAACAGGGGGAGATGGCTACACCTTC
D gene: .; J gene: TRBJ2-3; V gene: TRBV29-1; clone size: many; CDR3 protein: CSAGAVDTQYF; CDR3 DNA: TGCAGCGCAGGAGCGGTAGATACGCAGTATTTT
D gene: TRBD1; J gene: TRBJ2-1; V gene: TRBV12-3/TRBV12-4; clone size: few; CDR3 protein: CASSYRTGVYNEQFF; CDR3 DNA: TGTGCCAGCAGTTATCGGACAGGGGTCTACAATGAGCAGTTCTTC
D gene: TRBD1; J gene: TRBJ1-5; V gene: TRBV6-1; clone size: many; CDR3 protein: CASSEITGGHQPQHF; CDR3 DNA: TGTGCCAGCAGTGAGATAACAGGGGGACATCAGCCCCAGCATTTT
D gene: .; J gene: TRBJ2-2; V gene: TRBV20-1; clone size: many; CDR3 protein: CSARAPPYTGELFF; CDR3 DNA: TGCAGTGCTAGGGCTCCGCCGTACACCGGGGAGCTGTTTTTT
D gene: TRBD1; J gene: TRBJ1-5; V gene: TRBV7-9; clone size: many; CDR3 protein: CASSAQGAEEPQHF; CDR3 DNA: TGTGCCAGCAGCGCCCAGGGGGCGGAGGAGCCCCAGCATTTT
D gene: TRBD2; J gene: TRBJ2-3; V gene: TRBV4-3; clone size: few; CDR3 protein: CASRRTLAGGPDTQYF; CDR3 DNA: TGCGCCAGCAGACGAACACTAGCGGGGGGGCCAGATACGCAGTATTTT
D gene: .; J gene: TRBJ1-4; V gene: TRBV4-2; clone size: many; CDR3 protein: CASSQGATNEKLFF; CDR3 DNA: TGTGCCAGCAGCCAAGGGGCAACTAATGAAAAACTGTTTTTT
D gene: .; J gene: TRBJ1-6; V gene: TRBV6-5; clone size: few; CDR3 protein: CASSGGNSNSPLHF; CDR3 DNA: TGTGCCAGCAGTGGCGGCAATTCTAATTCACCCCTCCACTTT
D gene: .; J gene: TRBJ2-1; V gene: TRBV9; clone size: few; CDR3 protein: CASTLDWASREQFF; CDR3 DNA: TGTGCCAGCACCCTGGACTGGGCATCTCGGGAGCAGTTCTTC
D gene: TRBD2; J gene: TRBJ2-1; V gene: TRBV9; clone size: many; CDR3 protein: CASSVGPAGAANEQFF; CDR3 DNA: TGTGCCAGCAGCGTAGGCCCAGCGGGGGCGGCCAATGAGCAGTTCTTC
D gene: TRBD1; J gene: TRBJ1-2; V gene: TRBV6-6; clone size: few; CDR3 protein: CASTGDRVNGYTF; CDR3 DNA: TGTGCCAGCACCGGGGACAGGGTAAATGGCTACACCTTC
D gene: .; J gene: TRBJ1-6; V gene: TRBV19; clone size: many; CDR3 protein: CASRGVGNSPLHF; CDR3 DNA: TGTGCCAGTAGGGGAGTTGGCAATTCACCCCTCCACTTT
D gene: .; J gene: TRBJ1-2; V gene: TRBV7-8; clone size: .; CDR3 protein: CASSPTPPNYGYTF; CDR3 DNA: TGTGCCAGCAGCCCAACCCCACCGAACTATGGCTACACCTTC
D gene: .; J gene: TRBJ1-2; V gene: TRBV20-1; clone size: many; CDR3 protein: CSAGGPRYGYTF; CDR3 DNA: TGCAGTGCAGGAGGACCGCGCTATGGCTACACCTTC
D gene: TRBD1; J gene: TRBJ2-5; V gene: TRBV12-3/TRBV12-4; clone size: many; CDR3 protein: CASSIDRARETQYF; CDR3 DNA: TGTGCCAGCAGTATCGACAGGGCTAGGGAGACCCAGTACTTC
D gene: .; J gene: TRBJ1-5; V gene: TRBV7-2; clone size: many; CDR3 protein: CASSKGTFLSF; CDR3 DNA: TGTGCCAGCAGCAAGGGGACGTTTTTGTCATTT
D gene: TRBD1; J gene: TRBJ1-4; V gene: TRBV7-9; clone size: many; CDR3 protein: CASRDNRGNEKLFF; CDR3 DNA: TGTGCCAGCAGAGATAACAGGGGTAATGAAAAACTGTTTTTT
D gene: .; J gene: TRBJ2-3; V gene: TRBV6-2/TRBV6-3; clone size: .; CDR3 protein: CASSPLRGIDTQYF; CDR3 DNA: TGTGCCAGCAGCCCCCTCAGGGGAATAGATACGCAGTATTTT
D gene: .; J gene: TRBJ1-2; V gene: TRBV12-3/TRBV12-4; clone size: few; CDR3 protein: CASRGTGTYGYTF; CDR3 DNA: TGTGCCAGCAGGGGAACAGGGACGTATGGCTACACCTTC
D gene: .; J gene: TRBJ2-7; V gene: TRBV5-4; clone size: .; CDR3 protein: CASSLGAPYEQYF; CDR3 DNA: TGTGCCAGCAGCTTGGGTGCGCCTTACGAGCAGTACTTC
D gene: .; J gene: TRBJ1-2; V gene: TRBV3-1; clone size: few; CDR3 protein: CASSQRTVTYGYTF; CDR3 DNA: TGTGCCAGCAGCCAAAGGACAGTCACCTATGGCTACACCTTC
D gene: TRBD1; J gene: TRBJ1-2; V gene: TRBV7-2; clone size: .; CDR3 protein: CASSLVDRGAYGYTF; CDR3 DNA: TGTGCCAGCAGCTTAGTGGACAGGGGAGCCTATGGCTACACCTTC
D gene: .; J gene: TRBJ1-2; V gene: TRBV24-1; clone size: few; CDR3 protein: CATSDPISGTRGYTF; CDR3 DNA: TGTGCCACCAGTGACCCAATCTCCGGGACGCGAGGCTACACCTTC
D gene: .; J gene: TRBJ2-5; V gene: TRBV7-9; clone size: few; CDR3 protein: CASSLSGTRKTQYF; CDR3 DNA: TGTGCCAGCAGCTTATCCGGGACAAGAAAGACCCAGTACTTC
D gene: .; J gene: TRBJ2-3; V gene: TRBV27; clone size: few; CDR3 protein: CASSFGATPSLGTDTQYF; CDR3 DNA: TGTGCCAGCAGTTTTGGAGCCACCCCCTCTTTAGGCACAGATACGCAGTATTTT
D gene: .; J gene: TRBJ2-1; V gene: TRBV11-3; clone size: many; CDR3 protein: CASSTRPYNEQFF; CDR3 DNA: TGTGCCAGCAGCACCCGGCCCTACAATGAGCAGTTCTTC
D gene: TRBD1; J gene: TRBJ1-4; V gene: TRBV20-1; clone size: many; CDR3 protein: CSARSPGTGTEKLFF; CDR3 DNA: TGCAGTGCTAGGAGTCCCGGGACAGGGACTGAAAAACTGTTTTTT
D gene: TRBD2; J gene: TRBJ2-3; V gene: TRBV7-4; clone size: .; CDR3 protein: CARFLAGGPSTDTQYF; CDR3 DNA: TGTGCTAGGTTTCTAGCGGGGGGGCCCAGCACAGATACGCAGTATTTT
D gene: TRBD1; J gene: TRBJ2-7; V gene: TRBV4-2; clone size: many; CDR3 protein: CASSQERGLDEQYF; CDR3 DNA: TGTGCCAGCAGCCAAGAGAGGGGGCTGGACGAGCAGTACTTC
D gene: .; J gene: TRBJ2-1; V gene: TRBV6-2/TRBV6-3; clone size: .; CDR3 protein: CASTGPYNEQFF; CDR3 DNA: TGTGCCAGCACAGGACCATACAATGAGCAGTTCTTC
D gene: TRBD2; J gene: TRBJ2-3; V gene: TRBV5-1; clone size: few; CDR3 protein: CASSQRGAADTQYF; CDR3 DNA: TGCGCCAGCAGTCAGCGGGGGGCGGCAGATACGCAGTATTTT
D gene: .; J gene: TRBJ1-2; V gene: TRBV5-1; clone size: many; CDR3 protein: CASSLAEEGYTF; CDR3 DNA: TGCGCCAGCAGCTTGGCAGAGGAGGGCTACACCTTC
D gene: .; J gene: TRBJ2-5; V gene: TRBV18; clone size: .; CDR3 protein: CASSPIRGQETQYF; CDR3 DNA: TGTGCCAGCTCACCAATTCGGGGACAAGAGACCCAGTACTTC
D gene: .; J gene: TRBJ2-2; V gene: TRBV20-1; clone size: many; CDR3 protein: CSAPLRGIPGELFF; CDR3 DNA: TGCAGTGCCCCCCTCCGGGGAATCCCCGGGGAGCTGTTTTTT
D gene: .; J gene: TRBJ2-2; V gene: TRBV7-2; clone size: many; CDR3 protein: CASSLDTGELFF; CDR3 DNA: TGTGCCAGCAGCTTAGACACCGGGGAGCTGTTTTTT
D gene: .; J gene: TRBJ2-5; V gene: TRBV18; clone size: few; CDR3 protein: CASSPGTLYQETQYF; CDR3 DNA: TGTGCCAGCTCACCAGGGACATTGTACCAAGAGACCCAGTACTTC
D gene: .; J gene: TRBJ2-7; V gene: TRBV18; clone size: few; CDR3 protein: CASSPGLRQRYEQYF; CDR3 DNA: TGTGCCAGCTCACCGGGTCTTAGGCAGCGCTACGAGCAGTACTTC
D gene: .; J gene: TRBJ1-2; V gene: TRBV4-3; clone size: many; CDR3 protein: CASSQAGGGKGYTF; CDR3 DNA: TGCGCCAGCAGCCAAGCTGGGGGGGGCAAAGGCTACACCTTC
D gene: .; J gene: TRBJ2-1; V gene: TRBV7-8; clone size: few; CDR3 protein: CASSLVVGPNEQFF; CDR3 DNA: TGTGCCAGCAGCTTAGTGGTGGGCCCTAATGAGCAGTTCTTC
D gene: TRBD1; J gene: TRBJ1-2; V gene: TRBV14; clone size: .; CDR3 protein: CASGPTGVYGYTF; CDR3 DNA: TGTGCCAGCGGACCGACAGGGGTCTATGGCTACACCTTC
D gene: .; J gene: TRBJ1-2; V gene: TRBV12-3/TRBV12-4; clone size: many; CDR3 protein: CASSRQDRWSTF; CDR3 DNA: TGTGCCAGCAGTCGACAGGACCGCTGGAGCACCTTC
D gene: TRBD1; J gene: TRBJ1-2; V gene: TRBV3-1; clone size: few; CDR3 protein: CASSRQGADGYGYTF; CDR3 DNA: TGTGCCAGCAGCCGACAGGGGGCGGATGGGTATGGCTACACCTTC
D gene: .; J gene: TRBJ1-5; V gene: TRBV19; clone size: many; CDR3 protein: CASSTPMEFSNQPQHF; CDR3 DNA: TGTGCCAGTAGTACCCCAATGGAGTTTAGCAATCAGCCCCAGCATTTT
D gene: TRBD1; J gene: TRBJ1-2; V gene: TRBV18; clone size: .; CDR3 protein: CASSPQGARGYTF; CDR3 DNA: TGTGCCAGCTCACCGCAGGGGGCTCGAGGCTACACCTTC